This TCR beta chain originates from a study of blood T cell repertoires in COVID-19. Across the study: Sites in the United States, Italy and Spain provided acute and convalescent COVID-19 samples.

Original processing notes: Researchers report that nucleated cell counts were estimated from reference gene primer amplification. TCRdb's copy holds only in-frame clones and misses some; the assay was immunoSEQ multiplex PCR. That table furnishes V, J and clone size, whereas the DNA furnished D and trimming. The sample lists roughly 97,000 clones, about 89% seen once, with about 16% in the top ten. CDR1 and CDR2 (germline): MNHNS, SASEGT. After removal of 3 bases from V and 0 bases from J, the junction contained 4 bases not matched to a gene. This CDR3 has 15 residues. This TCR was recovered from a man aged 50 to 60 with acute or convalescent COVID-19. The V and J genes are TRBV6-1 and TRBJ2-7; TRBD2 agrees at 8 bases. The sequenced sample consisted of peripheral blood. For the CDR3, the DNA is TGTGCCAGCAGTGAGCGGGGGGCATCCTCCTACGAGCAGTACTTC. Its translation: CASSERGASSYEQYF.